One sample yielded the 21 T cell receptor beta chains listed below, sequenced in a study of identical twins. TCRdb passed the 5' RACE reads through MiXCR, listing each CDR3 protein once. The data contain about 450,000 distinct CDR3 sequences, less than 20% of them singletons. The sample comprised naive T cells sorted from blood. The receptors shown here come from a man aged 45-65 years in good health.

The sample holds many counts of this clonotype. CDR3 sequence: CASSVGHRHEQYF. CDR3 coding DNA: TGTGCCAGCAGTGTAGGGCACCGCCACGAGCAGTACTTC. V and J are TRBV2 and TRBJ2-7; D uncertain. V lost 4 bases, J lost 5 bases, and 12 bases lay in between. The CDR3 sequence is 13 residues long. The V gene's germline CDR1 is SNHLY and CDR2 FYNNEI.

This clonotype was recorded at least ten times. The chain employs TRBV5-1 and TRBJ1-1, with D uncertain. The CDR3 has 14 residues. Germline values: CDR1 SGHRS, CDR2 YFSETQ. The V gene lost 4 bases and the J gene lost 1 base, with 11 bases spanning the gap. Here the CDR3 reads CASSLPTANTEAFF. The CDR3 bases are TGCGCCAGCAGCCTACCTACAGCGAACACTGAAGCTTTCTTT.

This clonotype showed up just a few times. The gene calls are TRBV10-3 and TRBJ2-3; 11 bases match TRBD2. V trimming: 10 bases; J trimming: 6 bases; junction bases outside the gene matches: 6. This CDR3 comprises 13 residues. CDR1 ENHRY and CDR2 SYGVKD come from the germline V gene. Here the CDR3 DNA reads TGTGCCACGGGACTAGCGGTTGCTGATACGCAGTATTTT. Encoded protein: CATGLAVADTQYF.

In its sample, this clonotype was seen many times. V and J are TRBV20-1 and TRBJ2-7; TRBD2 aligns across 14 bases. The V and J ends lost 3 bases and 3 bases, in that order; junction bases with no gene match: 10. The germline CDR1 and CDR2 sequences are DFQATT and SNEGSKA (reference sequence). CDR3 size: 17 residues. Written as DNA, the CDR3 is TGCAGTGCTAGTCCCGGGACTAGCGGGAGAAGAGGCTACGAGCAGTACTTC. This translates into CSASPGTSGRRGYEQYF.

Note on this clonotype: A much larger clone is a single base away; this may be a read error. This chain connects TRBV25-1 to TRBJ2-3, with D perhaps matching TRBD1 (6 bases). The CDR3 runs 15 residues. CDR1 is MGHDK and CDR2 is SYGVNS in the germline V gene. Written as DNA, the CDR3 is TGTGCCAGCAATGAATTAGGGGGAGGCACAGATACGCAGTATTTT. Translated: CASNELGGGTDTQYF.

This clonotype was counted between two and nine times. The V and J genes are TRBV12-3 or TRBV12-4 and TRBJ2-2, with D unresolved. Trimming pared 8 bases from V and 4 bases from J, leaving 11 bases between. This CDR3 has 13 amino acids. In DNA form, the CDR3 reads TGTGCCAGCCAATCTAGTTCCACCGGGGAGCTGTTTTTT. Translating gives CASQSSSTGELFF.

This clonotype was observed many times. The genes are TRBV28 and TRBJ1-2, with 10 bases lining up with TRBD1. The CDR3 is 19 residues long. The V segment lost 5 bases and the J segment 0 bases; nucleotides outside the gene matches: 15. Germline CDR1 MDHEN, CDR2 SYDVKM. The CDR3 DNA is TGTGCCAGCAGTCTCATCTCCGGGACAGGGGCCGAACCTAACTATGGCTACACCTTC. This codes for CASSLISGTGAEPNYGYTF.

The genes are TRBV25-1 and TRBJ2-7; a weak D match, TRBD1 (5 bases). V lost 6 bases and J lost 2, with 14 bases in between. In germline, CDR1 is MGHDK, CDR2 SYGVNS. The CDR3 length is 14 residues. The CDR3 DNA reads as TGTGCCAGCAGAATGGAACAGGAACCCTACGAGCAGTACTTC. It translates to CASRMEQEPYEQYF.

This clonotype has a handful of counts. The gene calls are TRBV7-9 and TRBJ2-3; 10 bases map to TRBD2. Trimming cost V 6 bases and J 6 bases; bases outside gene matches: 9. This CDR3 contains 15 residues. Germline CDR1 is SEHNR and CDR2 is FQNEAQ (reference sequence). CDR3 bases: TGTGCCAGCAGTATTGGACTAGCGGCTCAGGATACGCAGTATTTT. It codes for CASSIGLAAQDTQYF.

The chain carries TRBV3-1 and TRBJ1-4, with TRBD1 as a possible D gene (5 bases). The CDR3 loop spans 15 amino acids. V lost 3 bases and J lost 7, with 15 bases in between. The germline gives CDR1 LGHDT, CDR2 YNNKEL (reference sequence). The CDR3 nucleotides read TGTGCCAGCAGCCAGTTCCGGGACGGAGGTGAAAAACTGTTTTTT. Translated: CASSQFRDGGEKLFF.

The chain combines TRBV7-2 with TRBJ2-7; possibly TRBD2 for D (5 bases). CDR1 and CDR2 from the germline V gene are SGHTA and FQGNSA. The CDR3 has 13 amino acids. The V and J ends lost 5 bases and 3 bases respectively, with 11 bases between them. CDR3 nucleotides: TGTGCCAGCAGCAAAGGACGGGACTACGAGCAGTACTTC. Its protein is CASSKGRDYEQYF.

This clonotype was picked up a small number of times. The chain employs TRBV12-3 or TRBV12-4 and TRBJ1-1; unclear D gene. The CDR3 is 14 amino acids. Trimming removed 4 bases at V and 0 bases at J, with 9 bases between. In DNA form, the CDR3 reads TGTGCCAGCAGTTGGTACAGATTGAACACTGAAGCTTTCTTT. As protein: CASSWYRLNTEAFF.

The table lists this clonotype with a few counts. This chain uses TRBV29-1 with TRBJ2-3; TRBD2 matches at 8 bases. Germline CDR1 and CDR2: SQVTM and ANQGSEA. V lost 5 bases and J lost 7; bases outside the gene matches: 14. The CDR3 contains 15 residues. CDR3 nucleotides: TGCAGCGTTCCCCGGACGGGAGGGAAGGGTCATACGCAGTATTTT. Amino acid sequence: CSVPRTGGKGHTQYF.

This clonotype showed up just once. The chain couples TRBV10-3 to TRBJ2-5, with D perhaps matching TRBD1 (6 bases). V was trimmed by 4 bases and J by 1 base, leaving 10 bases between them. CDR3 length equals 14 residues. Germline V CDR1 and CDR2: ENHRY, SYGVKD. The CDR3 sequence: CAISGWGLQETQYF. The CDR3 DNA is TGTGCCATCAGTGGCTGGGGGCTCCAAGAGACCCAGTACTTC.

The V gene is TRBV5-6, the J gene TRBJ2-5; perhaps TRBD1 as D (6 bases). Germline loops: CDR1 SGHDT, CDR2 YYEEEE. CDR3 length: 14 amino acids. V was shortened by 4 bases and J by 12 bases, with 22 bases between the two germline ends. The CDR3 protein is CASSRWDIPRSKYF. The CDR3 DNA sequence: TGTGCCAGCAGCCGCTGGGACATACCAAGGTCGAAGTACTTC. Filled out from reference TRBV5-6 and TRBJ2-5, the complete variable domain reads DAGVTQSPTHLIKTRGQQVTLRCSPKSGHDTVSWYQQALGQGPQFIFQYYEEEERQRGNFPDRFSGHQFPNYSSELNVNALLLGDSALYLCASSRWDIPRSKYFGPGTRLLVL.

This chain connects TRBV27 to TRBJ2-1; 9 bases line up with TRBD2. CDR1 MNHEY and CDR2 SMNVEV come from the germline V gene (reference sequence). With V trimmed by 0 bases and J by 8 bases, 2 bases remained unmatched. This CDR3 comprises 14 residues. CDR3 DNA: TGTGCCAGCAGTTTATCAGGGACTAGCTATGAGCAGTTCTTC. Residues: CASSLSGTSYEQFF.

Ten or more counts support this clonotype. This chain links TRBV6-1 with TRBJ2-7, with D unclear. The CDR3 consists of 12 residues. The V gene's germline CDR1 is MNHNS and CDR2 SASEGT. With 7 bases removed from V and 6 bases from J, the gap between germline ends came to 13 bases. The CDR3 coding sequence is TGTGCCAGCAAAGGGTCAATAAGCGAGCAGTACTTC. It translates to CASKGSISEQYF.

This clonotype was detected many times. The chain joins TRBV5-1 to TRBJ2-3; the D is unclear. There are 14 residues in the CDR3. Trimming stripped 2 bases from V and 2 bases from J, with 9 bases between. The germline CDR1 and CDR2 sequences are SGHRS and YFSETQ. CDR3 sequence: CASSLGGDTDTQYF. CDR3 in DNA: TGCGCCAGCAGCTTAGGCGGAGACACAGATACGCAGTATTTT.

This clonotype was seen a few times. This chain uses TRBV4-3 with TRBJ1-5; TRBD1 is a possible D gene (5 bases). Per germline, CDR1 LGHNA and CDR2 YSLEER. This CDR3 region has 20 residues. V was cut by 3 bases and J by 0 bases, with 24 bases left in between. Here the CDR3 reads CASSHALLDSRRYSNQPQHF. Written as DNA, the CDR3 is TGCGCCAGCAGCCATGCTCTACTAGACAGCAGAAGATATAGCAATCAGCCCCAGCATTTT.

Many counts were recorded for this clonotype. The chain is built from TRBV23-1 and TRBJ2-3; no clear D. TRBV23-1 qualifies as an ORF whose function is uncertain. V gave up 4 bases and J gave up 2 bases, with 13 bases separating them. The CDR3 runs to 15 residues. The CDR3 loop is CASSLVGTVTDTQYF. Written as DNA, the CDR3 is TGCGCCAGCAGTCTTGTAGGTACCGTCACAGATACGCAGTATTTT.

This clonotype was recorded at least ten times. The chain uses TRBV9 and TRBJ2-1, with TRBD2 matching 10 bases. Germline trimming cut 0 bases from V and 4 bases from J; bases unmatched to any gene: 7. This CDR3 has 17 amino acids. The germline V gene has CDR1 SGDLS and CDR2 YYNGEE. The CDR3 spells CASSVATGAGGYNEQFF. Here the CDR3 DNA reads TGTGCCAGCAGCGTAGCTACTGGAGCGGGAGGGTACAATGAGCAGTTCTTC. Filled out from reference TRBV9 and TRBJ2-1, the complete variable domain reads DSGVTQTPKHLITATGQRVTLRCSPRSGDLSVYWYQQSLDQGLQFLIQYYNGEERAKGNILERFSAQQFPDLHSELNLSSLELGDSALYFCASSVATGAGGYNEQFFGPGTRLTVL.